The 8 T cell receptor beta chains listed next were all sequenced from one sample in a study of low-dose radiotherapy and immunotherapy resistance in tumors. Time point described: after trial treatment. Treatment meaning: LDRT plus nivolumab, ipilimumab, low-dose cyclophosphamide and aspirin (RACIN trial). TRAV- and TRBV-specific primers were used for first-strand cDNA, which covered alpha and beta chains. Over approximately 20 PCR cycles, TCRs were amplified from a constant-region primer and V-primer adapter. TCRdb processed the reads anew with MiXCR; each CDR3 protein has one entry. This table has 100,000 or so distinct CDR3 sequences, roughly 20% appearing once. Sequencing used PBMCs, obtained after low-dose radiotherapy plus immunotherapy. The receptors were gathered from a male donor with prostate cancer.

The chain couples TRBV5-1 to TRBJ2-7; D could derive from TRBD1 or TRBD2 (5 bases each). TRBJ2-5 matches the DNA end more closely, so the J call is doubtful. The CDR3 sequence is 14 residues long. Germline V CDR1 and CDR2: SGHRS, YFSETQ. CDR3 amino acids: CASSPGRTQETQYF. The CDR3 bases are TGCGCCAGCAGCCCGGGACGGACACAAGAGACCCAGTACTTC.

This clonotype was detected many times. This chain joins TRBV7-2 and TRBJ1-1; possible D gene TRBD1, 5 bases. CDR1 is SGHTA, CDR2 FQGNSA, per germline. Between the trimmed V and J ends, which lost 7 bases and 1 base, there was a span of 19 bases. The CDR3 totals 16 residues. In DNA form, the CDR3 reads TGTGCCAGCACCACCCAGGCGGGGGGGTGGAACACTGAAGCTTTCTTT. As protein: CASTTQAGGWNTEAFF. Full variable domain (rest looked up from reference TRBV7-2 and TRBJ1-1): GAGVSQSPSNKVTEKGKDVELRCDPISGHTALYWYRQSLGQGLEFLIYFQGNSAPDKSGLPSDRFSAERTGGSVSTLTIQRTQQEDSAVYLCASTTQAGGWNTEAFFGQGTRLTVV.

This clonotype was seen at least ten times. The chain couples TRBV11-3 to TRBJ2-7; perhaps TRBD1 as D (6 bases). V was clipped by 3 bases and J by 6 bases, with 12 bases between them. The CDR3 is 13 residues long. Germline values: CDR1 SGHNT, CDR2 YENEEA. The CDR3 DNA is TGTGCCAGCAGCTTTCGTGTAGGGGGCGAGCAGTACTTC. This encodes CASSFRVGGEQYF.

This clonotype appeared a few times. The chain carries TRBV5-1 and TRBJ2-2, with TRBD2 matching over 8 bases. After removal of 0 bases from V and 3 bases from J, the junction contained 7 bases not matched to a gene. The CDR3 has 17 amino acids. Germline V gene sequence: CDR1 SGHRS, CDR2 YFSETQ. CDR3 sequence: CASSLDSGAGDTGELFF. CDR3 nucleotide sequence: TGCGCCAGCAGCTTGGATAGCGGGGCCGGGGACACCGGGGAGCTGTTTTTT.

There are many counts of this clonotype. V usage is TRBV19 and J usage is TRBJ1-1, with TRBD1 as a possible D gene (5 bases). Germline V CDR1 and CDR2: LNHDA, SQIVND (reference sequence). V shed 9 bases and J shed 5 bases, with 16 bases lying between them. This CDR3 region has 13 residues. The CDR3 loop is CASKGSSGTEAFF. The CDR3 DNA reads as TGTGCCAGCAAGGGGTCATCAGGAACTGAAGCTTTCTTT.

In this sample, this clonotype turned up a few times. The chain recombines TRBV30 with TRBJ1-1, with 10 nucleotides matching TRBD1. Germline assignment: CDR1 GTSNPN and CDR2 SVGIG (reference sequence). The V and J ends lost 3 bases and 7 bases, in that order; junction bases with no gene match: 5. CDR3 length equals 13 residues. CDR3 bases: TGTGCCTGGAGGTCGGGACAGGGGTATGAAGCTTTCTTT. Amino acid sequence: CAWRSGQGYEAFF.

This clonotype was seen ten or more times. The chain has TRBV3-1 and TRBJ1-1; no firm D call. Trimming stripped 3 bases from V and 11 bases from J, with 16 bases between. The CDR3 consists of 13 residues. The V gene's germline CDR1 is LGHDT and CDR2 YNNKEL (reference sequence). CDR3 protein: CASSHTLGEGAFF. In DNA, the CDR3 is TGTGCCAGCAGCCATACCCTCGGAGAAGGGGCTTTCTTT.

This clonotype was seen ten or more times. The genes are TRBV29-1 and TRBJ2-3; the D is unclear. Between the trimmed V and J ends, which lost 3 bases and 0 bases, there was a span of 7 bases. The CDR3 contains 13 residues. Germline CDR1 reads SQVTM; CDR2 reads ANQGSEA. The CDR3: CSVDAVSTDTQYF. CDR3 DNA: TGCAGCGTTGATGCAGTTAGCACAGATACGCAGTATTTT.